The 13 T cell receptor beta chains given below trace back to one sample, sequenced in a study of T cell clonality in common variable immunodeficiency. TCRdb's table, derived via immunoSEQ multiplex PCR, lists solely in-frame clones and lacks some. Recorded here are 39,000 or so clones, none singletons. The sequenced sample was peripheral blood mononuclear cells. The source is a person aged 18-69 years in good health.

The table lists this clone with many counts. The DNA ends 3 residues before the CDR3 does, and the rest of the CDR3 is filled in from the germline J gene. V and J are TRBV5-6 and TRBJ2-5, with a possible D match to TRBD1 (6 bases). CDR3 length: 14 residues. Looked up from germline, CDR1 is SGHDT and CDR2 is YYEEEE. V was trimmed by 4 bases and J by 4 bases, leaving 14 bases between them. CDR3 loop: CASSLQGGGETQYF. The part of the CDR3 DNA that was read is TGTGCCAGCAGCCTACAGGGCGGAGGAGAGACC. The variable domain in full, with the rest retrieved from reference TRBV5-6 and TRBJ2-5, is DAGVTQSPTHLIKTRGQQVTLRCSPKSGHDTVSWYQQALGQGPQFIFQYYEEEERQRGNFPDRFSGHQFPNYSSELNVNALLLGDSALYLCASSLQGGGETQYFGPGTRLLVL.

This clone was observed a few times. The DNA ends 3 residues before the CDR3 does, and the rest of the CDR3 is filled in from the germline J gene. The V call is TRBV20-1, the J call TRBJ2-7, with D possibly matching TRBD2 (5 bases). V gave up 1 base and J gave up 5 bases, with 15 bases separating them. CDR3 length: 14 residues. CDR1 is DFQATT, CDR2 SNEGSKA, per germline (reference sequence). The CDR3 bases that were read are TGCAGTGCTAGAGGATCGGCGGGCGACGACGAG. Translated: CSARGSAGDDE. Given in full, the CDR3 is CSARGSAGDDEQYF.

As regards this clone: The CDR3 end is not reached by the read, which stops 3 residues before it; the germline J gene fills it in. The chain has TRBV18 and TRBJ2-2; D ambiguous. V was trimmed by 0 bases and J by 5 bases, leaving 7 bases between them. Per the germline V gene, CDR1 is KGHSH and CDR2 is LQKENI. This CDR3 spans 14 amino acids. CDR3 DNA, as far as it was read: TGTGCCAGCTCACCACCTGCCCAGACCGGGGAG. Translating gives CASSPPAQTGE. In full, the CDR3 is CASSPPAQTGELFF.

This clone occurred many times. CDR3 loop: CSARSGQGAYSNQPQHF. CDR3 bases read: TGCAGTGCTAGGTCGGGACAGGGTGCTTATAGCAATCAGCCC. This rearrangement joins TRBV20-1 to TRBJ1-5, with TRBD1 matching over 9 bases. Read coverage stops 3 residues before the CDR3 terminus; the germline J gene supplies the remainder. This CDR3 is built from 17 residues. The germline gives CDR1 DFQATT, CDR2 SNEGSKA (reference sequence). V lost 3 bases and J lost 0; bases outside the gene matches: 9.

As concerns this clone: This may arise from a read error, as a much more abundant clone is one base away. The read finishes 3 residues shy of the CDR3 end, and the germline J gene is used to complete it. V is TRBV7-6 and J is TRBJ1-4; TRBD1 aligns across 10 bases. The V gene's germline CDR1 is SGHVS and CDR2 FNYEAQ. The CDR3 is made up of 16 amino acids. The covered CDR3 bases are TGTGCCAGCAGCTTAGCCCCCTCGGGGACAGGGGACCCA. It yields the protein CASSLAPSGTGDP. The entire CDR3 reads CASSLAPSGTGDPLFF.

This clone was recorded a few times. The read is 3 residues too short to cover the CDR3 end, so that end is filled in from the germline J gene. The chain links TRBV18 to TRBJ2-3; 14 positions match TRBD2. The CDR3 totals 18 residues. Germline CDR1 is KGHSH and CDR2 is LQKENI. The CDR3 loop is CASSPISTSGRGQETQYF. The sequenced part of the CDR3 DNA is TGTGCCAGCTCACCCATTTCGACTAGCGGGAGGGGTCAAGAGACG.

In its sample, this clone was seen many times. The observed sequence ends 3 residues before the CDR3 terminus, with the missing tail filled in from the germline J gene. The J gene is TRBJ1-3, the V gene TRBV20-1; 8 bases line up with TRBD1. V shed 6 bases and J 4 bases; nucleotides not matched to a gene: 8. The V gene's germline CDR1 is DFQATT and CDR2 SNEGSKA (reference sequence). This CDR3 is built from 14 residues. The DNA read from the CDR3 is TGCAGTGCCTTGGACAGGGCGGGAGGAAACACC. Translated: CSALDRAGGNT. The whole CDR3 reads CSALDRAGGNTIYF.

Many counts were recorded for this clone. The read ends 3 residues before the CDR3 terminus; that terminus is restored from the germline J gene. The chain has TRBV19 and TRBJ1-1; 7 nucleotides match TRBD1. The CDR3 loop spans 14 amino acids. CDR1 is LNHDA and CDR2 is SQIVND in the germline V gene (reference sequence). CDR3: CASSARRDRIEAFF. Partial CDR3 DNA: TGTGCCAGTAGTGCCCGACGGGACAGAATCGAA.

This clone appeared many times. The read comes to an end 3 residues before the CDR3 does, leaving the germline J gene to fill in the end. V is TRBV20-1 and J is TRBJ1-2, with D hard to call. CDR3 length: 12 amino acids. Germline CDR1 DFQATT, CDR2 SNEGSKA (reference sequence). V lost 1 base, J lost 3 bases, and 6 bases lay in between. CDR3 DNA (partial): TGCAGTGCTAGAGGTATAGACTATGGC. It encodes CSARGIDYG. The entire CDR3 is CSARGIDYGYTF.

CDR3 bases read: TGTGCCAGCAGCTTAGGGCTAACTAATGAAAAA. It yields the protein CASSLGLTNEK. The full CDR3 is CASSLGLTNEKAFF. This rearrangement joins TRBV7-9 to TRBJ1-1; no clear D. With the read ending 3 residues before the CDR3 end, the germline J gene is used to fill in that end. Germline loops: CDR1 SEHNR, CDR2 FQNEAQ (reference sequence). CDR3 length: 14 residues.

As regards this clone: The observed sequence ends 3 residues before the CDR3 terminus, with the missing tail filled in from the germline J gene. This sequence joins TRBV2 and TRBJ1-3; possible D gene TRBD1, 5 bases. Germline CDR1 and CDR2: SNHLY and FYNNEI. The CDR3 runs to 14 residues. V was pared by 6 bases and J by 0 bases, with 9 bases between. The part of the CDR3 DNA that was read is TGTGCCAGCAGGACAGCGAGCTCTGGAAACACC. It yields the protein CASRTASSGNT. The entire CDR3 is CASRTASSGNTIYF.

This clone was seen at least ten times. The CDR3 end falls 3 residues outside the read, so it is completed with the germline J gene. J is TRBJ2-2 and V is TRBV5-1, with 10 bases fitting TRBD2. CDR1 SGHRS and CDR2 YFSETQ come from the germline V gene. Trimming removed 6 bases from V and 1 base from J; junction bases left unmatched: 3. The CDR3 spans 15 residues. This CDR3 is CASTRTSGNTGELFF. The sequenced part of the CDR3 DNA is TGCGCCAGCACCCGGACTAGCGGGAACACCGGGGAG.

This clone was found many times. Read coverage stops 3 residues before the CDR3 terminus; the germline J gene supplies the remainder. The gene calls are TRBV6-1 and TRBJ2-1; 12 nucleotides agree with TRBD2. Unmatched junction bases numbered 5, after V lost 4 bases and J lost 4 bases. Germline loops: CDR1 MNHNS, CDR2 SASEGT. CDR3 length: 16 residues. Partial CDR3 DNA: TGTGCCAGCAGTGCCCTAGCGGGAGGGCTATACAATGAG. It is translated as CASSALAGGLYNE. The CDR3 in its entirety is CASSALAGGLYNEQFF.